The next 27 T cell receptor beta chains were all read from a single sample in a study of shared clonotypes between healthy human individuals. The method was immunoSEQ multiplex PCR; TCRdb's version includes in-frame clones alone and lacks a portion of them. The sample yields 2 million to 2.5 million clones, approximately 94% seen once. Sequenced: naive CD4+ T cells sorted from blood. The sample's subset: CD45RA+ positively selected. These receptor sequences come from a man younger than 35 in good health.

This clone was counted once. This chain connects TRBV5-1 to TRBJ2-2; 7 bases align to TRBD1. This CDR3 comprises 15 residues. With 4 bases clipped from V and 6 bases from J, the junction kept 9 bases outside the gene matches. CDR1 is SGHRS, CDR2 YFSETQ, per germline. CDR3 in amino acids: CASSLGQDPPGELFF. The CDR3 nucleotides read TGCGCCAGCAGCCTCGGACAGGACCCCCCCGGGGAGCTGTTTTTT. The variable domain in full, with the rest retrieved from reference TRBV5-1 and TRBJ2-2, is KAGVTQTPRYLIKTRGQQVTLSCSPISGHRSVSWYQQTPGQGLQFLFEYFSETQRNKGNFPGRFSGRQFSNSRSEMNVSTLELGDSALYLCASSLGQDPPGELFFGEGSRLTVL.

DNA for the CDR3: TGTGCCAGCAGTGTCAGCGGGAGTCTTGAGACCCAGTACTTC. Its protein product is CASSVSGSLETQYF. V usage is TRBV2 and J usage is TRBJ2-5; 8 bases fit TRBD2. The J segment lost 5 bases and the V segment lost 4 bases, leaving 6 bases of the junction unmatched. Germline-derived CDR1 and CDR2 are SNHLY and FYNNEI. The CDR3 runs 14 residues.

This chain joins TRBV4-2 and TRBJ2-2, with 7 bases that match TRBD1. This CDR3 has 14 residues. Losses at the gene ends were 3 bases for V and 3 bases for J; bases not matched to a gene: 1. Germline CDR1 reads LGHNA; CDR2 reads YNFKEQ. CDR3 in amino acids: CASSQQGDTGELFF. DNA for the CDR3: TGTGCCAGCAGCCAGCAGGGGGACACCGGGGAGCTGTTTTTT.

The CDR3 bases are TGTGCCTGGAGTGTTAGACAGGGGAATTCACCCCTCCACTTT. Protein: CAWSVRQGNSPLHF. V gene TRBV30 combines with J gene TRBJ1-6; TRBD1 matches at 8 bases. The CDR3 is 14 residues long. The germline V gene has CDR1 GTSNPN and CDR2 SVGIG (reference sequence). J gave up 7 bases and V 0 bases, and 2 bases lay outside the gene matches.

This sequence joins TRBV6-5 and TRBJ2-7, with 8 bases fitting TRBD2. V was clipped by 2 bases and J by 5 bases; unmatched bases: 8. Germline assignment: CDR1 MNHEY and CDR2 SVGAGI. CDR3 length: 15 amino acids. The CDR3 reads CASSYMVAGTNEQYF. As DNA, the CDR3 is TGTGCCAGCAGTTACATGGTAGCGGGGACTAACGAGCAGTACTTC.

The DNA for the CDR3 is TGTGCCAGCAGTGACGGCGGGGGGCGCTACGAGCAGTACTTC. Translated, it gives CASSDGGGRYEQYF. This sequence joins TRBV2 and TRBJ2-7; 8 positions agree with TRBD2. Per germline, CDR1 SNHLY and CDR2 FYNNEI. Unmatched junction bases numbered 4, after V lost 3 bases and J lost 3 bases. CDR3 size: 14 residues.

The chain employs TRBV6-6 and TRBJ2-7; 10 bases are shared with TRBD1. The J segment lost 4 bases and the V segment lost 7 bases, leaving 7 bases of the junction unmatched. Germline V CDR1 and CDR2: MNHNY, SVGAGI (reference sequence). This CDR3 is built from 14 residues. DNA for the CDR3: TGTGCCAGCACCCAAAAGGACAGGGGGTACGAGCAGTACTTC. This sequence encodes CASTQKDRGYEQYF.

The V and J genes are TRBV5-1 and TRBJ2-5; D possibly uses TRBD1 or TRBD2 (5 bases each). V dropped 0 bases and J dropped 4 bases, with 10 bases sitting between them. Germline CDR1 is SGHRS and CDR2 is YFSETQ. The CDR3 spans 14 residues. The CDR3 loop reads CASSLAGRAETQYF. The CDR3 region has the DNA TGCGCCAGCAGCTTGGCAGGGAGAGCAGAGACCCAGTACTTC.

The chain recombines TRBV2 with TRBJ1-2, with no clear D. Trimming stripped 4 bases from V and 8 bases from J, with 14 bases between. CDR3 length equals 13 residues. CDR1 and CDR2 from the germline V gene are SNHLY and FYNNEI. DNA of the CDR3: TGTGCCAGCAGTGCGAGGCAGTTGCTGGGCTACACCTTC. Its translation is CASSARQLLGYTF.

CDR3 sequence (DNA): TGTGCCAGCAGTGACATAAGGGGGGCCACAGATACGCAGTATTTT. Protein sequence: CASSDIRGATDTQYF. The chain is built from TRBV6-1 and TRBJ2-3; D may correspond to TRBD1 or TRBD2 (6 bases each). Germline-derived CDR1 and CDR2 are MNHNS and SASEGT. V was trimmed by 3 bases and J by 2 bases, leaving 12 bases between them. The CDR3 contains 15 residues.

The rearrangement links TRBV28 to TRBJ2-7; perhaps D is TRBD1 or TRBD2 (5 bases each). Germline lookup yields CDR1 MDHEN and CDR2 SYDVKM. Trimming removed 3 bases from V and 2 bases from J, with 8 bases in between. The CDR3 runs 13 residues. The CDR3 region is CASSFWGPYEQYF. In DNA, the CDR3 is TGTGCCAGCAGTTTCTGGGGACCCTACGAGCAGTACTTC. Full variable domain (outside the CDR3, taken from reference TRBV28 and TRBJ2-7): DVKVTQSSRYLVKRTGEKVFLECVQDMDHENMFWYRQDPGLGLRLIYFSYDVKMKEKGDIPEGYSVSREKKERFSLILESASTNQTSMYLCASSFWGPYEQYFGPGTRLTVT.

The chain couples TRBV28 to TRBJ1-2; D is perhaps TRBD1 (5 bases). The ends were cut back, 6 bases at V and 6 bases at J, with 14 bases in the middle. From germline, CDR1 is MDHEN and CDR2 SYDVKM. The CDR3 has 13 amino acids. The CDR3 here is CASSPHGGNGYTF. As DNA, the CDR3 is TGTGCCAGCAGCCCGCATGGGGGTAATGGCTACACCTTC.

This chain uses TRBV19 with TRBJ1-4, with D uncertain. V was clipped by 6 bases and J by 8 bases, with 16 bases between them. The CDR3 sequence is 14 residues long. Germline CDR1 reads LNHDA; CDR2 reads SQIVND (reference sequence). DNA of the CDR3: TGTGCCAGTAGAAGGGTACCGAGCCAAGAAAAACTGTTTTTT. This translates into CASRRVPSQEKLFF. Looking up the rest from reference TRBV19 and TRBJ1-4 gives the full variable domain: DGGITQSPKYLFRKEGQNVTLSCEQNLNHDAMYWYRQDPGQGLRLIYYSQIVNDFQKGDIAEGYSVSREKKESFPLTVTSAQKNPTAFYLCASRRVPSQEKLFFGSGTQLSVL.

The V gene is TRBV6-1, the J gene TRBJ1-5; 7 bases are a match to TRBD1. Trimming took 2 bases from V and 3 from J; bases not matched to a gene: 4. This CDR3 is built from 15 residues. Per the germline V gene, CDR1 is MNHNS and CDR2 is SASEGT. CDR3 sequence reads: CASSEYRGDNQPQHF. CDR3 in DNA: TGTGCCAGCAGTGAATACAGGGGTGACAATCAGCCCCAGCATTTT.

The chain carries TRBV7-2 and TRBJ1-2; D call uncertain. The V and J ends lost 0 bases and 4 bases respectively, with 9 bases between them. The CDR3 has 14 residues. Germline CDR1 is SGHTA and CDR2 is FQGNSA. DNA for the CDR3: TGTGCCAGCAGCTTAGCCCCGAACGTCTATGGCTACACCTTC. It encodes CASSLAPNVYGYTF.

This rearrangement joins TRBV28 to TRBJ2-2; D gene unclear. The CDR3 is 12 residues long. The germline V gene has CDR1 MDHEN and CDR2 SYDVKM. With 4 bases removed from V and 8 bases from J, the gap between germline ends came to 8 bases. The CDR3 loop reads CASSSPVGELFF. For the CDR3, the DNA is TGTGCCAGCAGTTCGCCGGTTGGGGAGCTGTTTTTT.

The J gene is TRBJ2-2, the V gene TRBV2; no reliable D call. V was trimmed by 6 bases and J by 7 bases, leaving 12 bases between them. The CDR3 consists of 13 residues. Germline V CDR1 and CDR2: SNHLY, FYNNEI. CDR3 coding DNA: TGTGCCAGCAGCGCCGTCCGAAACGGGGAGCTGTTTTTT. Encoded protein: CASSAVRNGELFF. Drawing the rest from reference TRBV2 and TRBJ2-2, the complete variable domain is EPEVTQTPSHQVTQMGQEVILRCVPISNHLYFYWYRQILGQKVEFLVSFYNNEISEKSEIFDDQFSVERPDGSNFTLKIRSTKLEDSAMYFCASSAVRNGELFFGEGSRLTVL.

The chain couples TRBV30 to TRBJ2-7; D is perhaps TRBD2 (5 bases). This CDR3 comprises 13 residues. V was trimmed by 5 bases and J by 3 bases, leaving 14 bases between them. Per the germline V gene, CDR1 is GTSNPN and CDR2 is SVGIG (reference sequence). Here the CDR3 reads CAWGFGTSYEQYF. DNA for the CDR3: TGTGCCTGGGGTTTTGGAACTAGCTACGAGCAGTACTTC.

V gene TRBV10-3 combines with J gene TRBJ2-5, with 8 bases fitting TRBD1. The length of the CDR3 is 14 residues. V shed 7 bases, J shed 5 bases, and the junction held 9 bases outside the gene matches. Germline V gene lookup returns CDR1 ENHRY and CDR2 SYGVKD. Here the CDR3 DNA reads TGTGCCATCACGAAGGACAGGGCGGGGGAGACCCAGTACTTC. It is translated as CAITKDRAGETQYF.

For this clone: This specimen includes other DNA sequences encoding the same CDR3. The genes are TRBV5-1 and TRBJ2-2; 11 nucleotides match TRBD1. The ends lost 4 bases at V and 4 bases at J; junction bases unmatched: 3. The CDR3 contains 15 residues. Germline CDR1 reads SGHRS; CDR2 reads YFSETQ. The CDR3 protein is CASSPGTGGTGELFF. CDR3 nucleotide sequence: TGCGCCAGCAGCCCAGGGACAGGGGGCACCGGGGAGCTGTTTTTT. Drawing the rest from reference TRBV5-1 and TRBJ2-2, the complete variable domain is KAGVTQTPRYLIKTRGQQVTLSCSPISGHRSVSWYQQTPGQGLQFLFEYFSETQRNKGNFPGRFSGRQFSNSRSEMNVSTLELGDSALYLCASSPGTGGTGELFFGEGSRLTVL.

The chain employs TRBV15 and TRBJ2-7; D unresolved. CDR3 size: 14 residues. From germline, CDR1 is LNHNV and CDR2 YYDKDF (reference sequence). Deletions cut 0 bases from V and 2 bases from J, with 8 bases between. This CDR3 reads CATSRDTVAYEQYF. The DNA for the CDR3 is TGTGCCACCAGCAGAGACACCGTAGCCTACGAGCAGTACTTC.

This clone has a single count. The chain has TRBV6-1 and TRBJ2-7, with unresolved D. The V end lost 8 bases, the J end lost 3 bases, and 2 bases lay between the germline ends. The CDR3 extends over 9 amino acids. The V gene's germline CDR1 is MNHNS and CDR2 SASEGT. CDR3 DNA sequence: TGTGCCAGCCGCTACGAGCAGTACTTC. It encodes CASRYEQYF.

The chain recombines TRBV13 with TRBJ2-5, with 11 positions matching TRBD1. The CDR3 has 15 residues. V was pared by 3 bases and J by 5 bases, with 5 bases of the junction left unmatched. Germline values: CDR1 PRHDT, CDR2 FYEKMQ (reference sequence). This CDR3 is CASSFRTGGRETQYF. Written as DNA, the CDR3 is TGTGCCAGCAGCTTTAGGACAGGGGGCCGGGAGACCCAGTACTTC.

The V call is TRBV5-1, the J call TRBJ2-5; D gene uncertain. Germline V lookup: CDR1 SGHRS, CDR2 YFSETQ. The CDR3 runs to 13 residues. Trimming stripped 0 bases from V and 6 bases from J, with 9 bases between. The CDR3 DNA is TGCGCCAGCAGCTTGGAAGTGCAACAGACCCAGTACTTC. Translation: CASSLEVQQTQYF.

The CDR3 nucleotides are TGTGCCAGCAGCTTAGTCCTGACTAAAAATGGCTACACCTTC. Its translation is CASSLVLTKNGYTF. This sequence joins TRBV7-9 and TRBJ1-2, with D uncertain. In germline, CDR1 is SEHNR, CDR2 FQNEAQ (reference sequence). The CDR3 consists of 14 residues. Trimming removed 1 base from V and 6 bases from J, with 12 bases in between.

CDR3 nucleotide sequence: TGTGCCAGCAGCGGCTCAGGGCACTACGAGCAGTACTTC. Protein sequence: CASSGSGHYEQYF. J is TRBJ2-7 and V is TRBV9, with a possible D match to TRBD1 (5 bases). The CDR3 loop spans 13 amino acids. Per the germline V gene, CDR1 is SGDLS and CDR2 is YYNGEE. Trimming removed 3 bases at V and 3 bases at J, with 10 bases between.

The V gene is TRBV7-9, the J gene TRBJ2-7, with 8 bases that match TRBD2. The V segment lost 5 bases and the J segment 4 bases; nucleotides outside the gene matches: 10. The germline V gene encodes CDR1 SEHNR and CDR2 FQNEAQ (reference sequence). CDR3 length equals 15 residues. The CDR3 nucleotides read TGTGCCAGCAGCATACCCCTAGCGGGCAAATACGAGCAGTACTTC. Its protein product is CASSIPLAGKYEQYF.